This TCR beta chain is from a study of blood T cell repertoires in COVID-19 (dated by TCRdb to 2020 to 2022). With respect to the entire study: Samples from collaborators originated in the United States, Italy and Spain and spanned both the acute and convalescent phases of COVID-19. The samples were drawn from the first 160 participants of the ongoing ImmuneRACE study and from 1,254 subjects provided by 6 global collaborators. The material from the prospective study consisted of cDNA or gDNA derived from T cells, B-cell-depleted T cells, or PBMCs. Subjects who had been exposed to COVID-19, were actively infected with it, or had recovered from it provided the deeply sampled blood TCRbeta repertoires that made up the dataset. A freely available public database, intended as a resource for researchers studying the immune response to SARS-CoV-2, is where the repertoires were released. Sample metadata almost always included a de-identified subject ID, COVID-19 status, age in years and sex. Where HLA class I and class II types were available, the types were taken from metadata supplied by the sample provider, not from assay-based typing.

Only a few counts were recorded for this clone. The antigen this receptor binds is unknown. Base quality data are lacking; no much larger clone is found one base away. CDR1 SGHVS and CDR2 FQNEAQ are derived from the germline V gene. V and J are trimmed by 5 bases and 0 bases, and the gene matches miss 10 bases of the junction. The CDR3 has 16 amino acids, counting the end cysteine and phenylalanine. The only DNA kept is the CDR3, 48 bases in frame from the first base. Whole blood was collected in K2EDTA tubes by collaborating institutions according to the institutions' own protocols. For TCRbeta analysis, collaborator samples were shipped as frozen whole blood, as isolated PBMCs, or as DNA extracted from either sample type. Results the study describes overall, beyond this receptor: How much clinical and demographic metadata was included differed by source and by participant, and the metadata was provided uncurated.

TCRbeta CDR3 regions were amplified from genomic DNA using the immunoSEQ Assay, a bias-controlled multiplex PCR. In the paper's pipeline: Nucleated cell counts per sample were estimated from amplification of reference gene primers within the assay. To quantify the absolute abundance of each unique TCRbeta CDR3 rearrangement, sequence reads were collapsed and filtered. For each sample, productive Simpson clonality was calculated by taking the square root of Simpson's diversity index across productive rearrangements. The clones in this table, taken by TCRdb from immuneACCESS, are in-frame only. Not every clone is retained; where verified, under half of the shortfall comes from an unresolved V gene, and the cause of the rest is unknown. V and J calls and clone size are those listed in that table; D and trimming were worked out from the DNA. The sample table lists more than 45,000 clones, 85% to 90% of them with a count of one. In total, the top ten clones hold approximately 1.3% of the sample.

The specimen was peripheral blood. The V and J genes are TRBV7-8 and TRBJ2-7; TRBD1 lines up with 7 middle nucleotides. The TCR comes from a man aged 55 to 70 with acute or convalescent COVID-19. The CDR3 region has the sequence CASSLRNRGPSYEQYF. At the DNA level, the sequence is TGTGCCAGCAGCCTACGAAACAGGGGTCCCTCCTACGAGCAGTACTTC.